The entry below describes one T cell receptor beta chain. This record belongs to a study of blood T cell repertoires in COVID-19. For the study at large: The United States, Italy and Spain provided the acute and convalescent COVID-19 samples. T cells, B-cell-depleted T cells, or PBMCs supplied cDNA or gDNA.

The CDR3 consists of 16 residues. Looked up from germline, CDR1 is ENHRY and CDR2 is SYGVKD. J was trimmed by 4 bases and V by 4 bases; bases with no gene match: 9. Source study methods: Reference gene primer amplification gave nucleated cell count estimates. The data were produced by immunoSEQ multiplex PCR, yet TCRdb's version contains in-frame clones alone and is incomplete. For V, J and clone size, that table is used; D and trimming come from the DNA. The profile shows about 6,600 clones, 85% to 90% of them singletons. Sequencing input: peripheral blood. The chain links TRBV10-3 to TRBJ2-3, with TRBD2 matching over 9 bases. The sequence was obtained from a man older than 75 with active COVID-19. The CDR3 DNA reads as TGTGCCATCAGTGTTGGTGCGGGAGGGCCGGCAGATACGCAGTATTTT. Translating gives CAISVGAGGPADTQYF.